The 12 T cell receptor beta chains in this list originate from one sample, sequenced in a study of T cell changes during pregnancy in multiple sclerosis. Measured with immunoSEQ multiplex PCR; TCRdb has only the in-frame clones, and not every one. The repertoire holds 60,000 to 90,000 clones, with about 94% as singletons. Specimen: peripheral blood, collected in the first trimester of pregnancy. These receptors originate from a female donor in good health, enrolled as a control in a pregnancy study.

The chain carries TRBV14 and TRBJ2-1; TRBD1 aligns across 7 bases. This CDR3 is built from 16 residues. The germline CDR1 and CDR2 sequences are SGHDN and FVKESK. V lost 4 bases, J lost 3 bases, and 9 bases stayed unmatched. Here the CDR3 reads CASSLVGQGVYNEQFF. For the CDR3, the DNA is TGTGCCAGCAGCCTAGTCGGGCAGGGGGTCTACAATGAGCAGTTCTTC. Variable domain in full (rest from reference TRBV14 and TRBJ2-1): EAGVTQFPSHSVIEKGQTVTLRCDPISGHDNLYWYRRVMGKEIKFLLHFVKESKQDESGMPNNRFLAERTGGTYSTLKVQPAELEDSGVYFCASSLVGQGVYNEQFFGPGTRLTVL.

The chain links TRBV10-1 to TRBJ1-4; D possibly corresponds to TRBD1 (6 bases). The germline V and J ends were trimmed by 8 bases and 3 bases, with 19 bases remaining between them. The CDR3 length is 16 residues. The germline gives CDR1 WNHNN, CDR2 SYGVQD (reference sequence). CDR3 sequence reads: CASPKGDQRANEKLFF. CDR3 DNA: TGCGCCAGCCCGAAGGGGGACCAGAGGGCTAATGAAAAACTGTTTTTT.

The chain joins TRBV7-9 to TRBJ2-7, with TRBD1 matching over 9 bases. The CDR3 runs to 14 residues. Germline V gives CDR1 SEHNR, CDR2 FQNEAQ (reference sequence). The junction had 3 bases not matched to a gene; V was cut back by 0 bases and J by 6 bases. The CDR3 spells CASSLAGTGFEQYF. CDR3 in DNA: TGTGCCAGCAGCTTAGCCGGGACAGGGTTCGAGCAGTACTTC.

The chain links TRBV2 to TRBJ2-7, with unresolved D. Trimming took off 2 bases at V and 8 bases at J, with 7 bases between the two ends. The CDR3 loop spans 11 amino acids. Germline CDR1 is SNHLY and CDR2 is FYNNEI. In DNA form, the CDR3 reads TGTGCCAGCAGTGAATCCCTCCAGCAGTACTTC. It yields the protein CASSESLQQYF.

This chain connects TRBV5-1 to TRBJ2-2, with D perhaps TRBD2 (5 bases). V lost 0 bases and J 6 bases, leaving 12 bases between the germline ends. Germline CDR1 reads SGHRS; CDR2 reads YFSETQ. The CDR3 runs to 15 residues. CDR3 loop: CASSLAGRVPGELFF. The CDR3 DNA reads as TGCGCCAGCAGCTTGGCCGGGCGGGTTCCCGGGGAGCTGTTTTTT.

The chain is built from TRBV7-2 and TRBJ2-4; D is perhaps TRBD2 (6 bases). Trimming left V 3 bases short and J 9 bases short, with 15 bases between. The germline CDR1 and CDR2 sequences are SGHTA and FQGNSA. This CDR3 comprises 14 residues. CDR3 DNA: TGTGCCAGCAGCTTCATGGTCAGGGAGGTCATTCAGTACTTC. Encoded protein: CASSFMVREVIQYF.

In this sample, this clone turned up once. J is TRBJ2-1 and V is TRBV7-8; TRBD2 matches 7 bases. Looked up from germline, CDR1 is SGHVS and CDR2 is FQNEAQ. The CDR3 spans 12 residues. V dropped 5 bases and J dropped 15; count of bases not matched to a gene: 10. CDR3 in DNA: TGTGCCAGCAGCCCGACACTAGCGATCTCGTTCTTC. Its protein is CASSPTLAISFF.

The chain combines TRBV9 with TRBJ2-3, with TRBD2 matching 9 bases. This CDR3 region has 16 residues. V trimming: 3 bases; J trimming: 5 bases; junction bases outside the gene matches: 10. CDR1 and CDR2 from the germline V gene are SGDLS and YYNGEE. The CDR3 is CASSGYGREGQDTQYF. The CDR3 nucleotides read TGTGCCAGCAGCGGGTACGGGCGGGAGGGCCAAGATACGCAGTATTTT. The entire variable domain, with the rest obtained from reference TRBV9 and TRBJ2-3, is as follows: DSGVTQTPKHLITATGQRVTLRCSPRSGDLSVYWYQQSLDQGLQFLIQYYNGEERAKGNILERFSAQQFPDLHSELNLSSLELGDSALYFCASSGYGREGQDTQYFGPGTRLTVL.

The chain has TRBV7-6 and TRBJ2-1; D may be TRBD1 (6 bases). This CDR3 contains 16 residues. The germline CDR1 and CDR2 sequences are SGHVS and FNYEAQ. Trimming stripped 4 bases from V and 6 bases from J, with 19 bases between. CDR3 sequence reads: CASSSNRQVLSNEQFF. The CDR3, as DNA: TGTGCCAGCAGCTCGAATAGACAGGTTTTGTCCAATGAGCAGTTCTTC.

In DNA, the CDR3 is TGTGCCAGCAGCTTGTTCGTAACTTCTAGCACAGATACGCAGTATTTT. It yields the protein CASSLFVTSSTDTQYF. The V and J genes are TRBV5-5 and TRBJ2-3; D gene ambiguous. The germline V gene has CDR1 SGHKS and CDR2 YYEKEE (reference sequence). Trimming pared 1 base from V and 0 bases from J, leaving 12 bases between. The CDR3 has 16 residues.

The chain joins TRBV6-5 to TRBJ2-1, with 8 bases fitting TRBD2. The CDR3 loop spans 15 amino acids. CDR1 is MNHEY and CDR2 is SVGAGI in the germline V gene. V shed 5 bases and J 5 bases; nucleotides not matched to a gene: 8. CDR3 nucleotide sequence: TGTGCCAGCAGTCCCCCAGGACTAGCTCACAATGAGCAGTTCTTC. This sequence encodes CASSPPGLAHNEQFF.

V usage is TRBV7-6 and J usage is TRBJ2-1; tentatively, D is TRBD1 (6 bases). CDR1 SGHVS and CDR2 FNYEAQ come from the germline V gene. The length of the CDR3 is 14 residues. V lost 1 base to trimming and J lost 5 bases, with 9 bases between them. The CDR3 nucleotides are TGTGCCAGCAGCTTAGGGGACACCGACAATGAGCAGTTCTTC. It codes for CASSLGDTDNEQFF.